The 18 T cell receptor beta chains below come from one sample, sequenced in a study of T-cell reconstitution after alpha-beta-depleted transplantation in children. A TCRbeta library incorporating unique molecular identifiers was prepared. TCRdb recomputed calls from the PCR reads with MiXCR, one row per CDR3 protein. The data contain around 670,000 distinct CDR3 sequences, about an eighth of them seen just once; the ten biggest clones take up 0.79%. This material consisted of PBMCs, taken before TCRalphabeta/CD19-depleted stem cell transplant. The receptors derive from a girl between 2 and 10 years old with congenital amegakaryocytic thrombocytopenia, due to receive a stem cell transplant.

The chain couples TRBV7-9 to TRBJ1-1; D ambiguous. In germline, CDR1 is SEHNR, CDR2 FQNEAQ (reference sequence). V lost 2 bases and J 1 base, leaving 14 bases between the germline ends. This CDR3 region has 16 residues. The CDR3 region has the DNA TGTGCCAGCAGCTTATTCCGGGCTCCTAAGAACACTGAAGCTTTCTTT. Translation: CASSLFRAPKNTEAFF.

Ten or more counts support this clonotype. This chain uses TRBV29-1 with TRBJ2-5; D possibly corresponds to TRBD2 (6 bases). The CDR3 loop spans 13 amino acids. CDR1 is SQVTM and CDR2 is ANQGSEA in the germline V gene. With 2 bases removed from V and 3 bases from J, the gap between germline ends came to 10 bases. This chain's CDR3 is CSVEKGLKETQYF. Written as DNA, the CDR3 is TGCAGCGTTGAAAAGGGACTCAAAGAGACCCAGTACTTC.

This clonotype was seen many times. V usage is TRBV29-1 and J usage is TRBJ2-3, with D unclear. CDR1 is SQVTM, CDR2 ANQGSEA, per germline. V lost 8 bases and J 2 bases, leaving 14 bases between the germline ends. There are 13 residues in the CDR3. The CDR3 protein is CSPCFGDTDTQYF. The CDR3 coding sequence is TGCAGCCCCTGCTTTGGAGACACAGATACGCAGTATTTT.

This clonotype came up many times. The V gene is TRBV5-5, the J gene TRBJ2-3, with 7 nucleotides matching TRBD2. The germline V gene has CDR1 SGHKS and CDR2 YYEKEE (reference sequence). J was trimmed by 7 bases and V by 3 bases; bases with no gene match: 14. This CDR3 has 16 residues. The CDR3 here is CASSSLVTSRHHTQYF. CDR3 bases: TGTGCCAGCAGCTCTTTAGTGACTAGCAGACACCATACGCAGTATTTT. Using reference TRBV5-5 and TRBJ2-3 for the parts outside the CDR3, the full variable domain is DAGVTQSPTHLIKTRGQQVTLRCSPISGHKSVSWYQQVLGQGPQFIFQYYEKEERGRGNFPDRFSARQFPNYSSELNVNALLLGDSALYLCASSSLVTSRHHTQYFGPGTRLTVL.

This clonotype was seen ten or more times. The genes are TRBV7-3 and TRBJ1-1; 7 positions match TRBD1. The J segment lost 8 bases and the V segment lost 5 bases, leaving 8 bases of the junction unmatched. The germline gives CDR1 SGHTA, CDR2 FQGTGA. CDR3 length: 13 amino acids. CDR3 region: CASSLGTAAEAFF. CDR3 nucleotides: TGTGCCAGCAGCCTAGGGACAGCAGCCGAAGCTTTCTTT.

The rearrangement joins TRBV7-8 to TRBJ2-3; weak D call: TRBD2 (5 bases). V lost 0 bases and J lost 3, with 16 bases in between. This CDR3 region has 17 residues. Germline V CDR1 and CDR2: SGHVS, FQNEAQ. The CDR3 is CASSLARVLGITDTQYF. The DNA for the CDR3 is TGTGCCAGCAGCTTAGCGCGGGTCCTAGGCATTACAGATACGCAGTATTTT. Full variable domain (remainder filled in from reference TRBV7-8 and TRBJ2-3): GAGVSQSPRYKVAKRGQDVALRCDPISGHVSLFWYQQALGQGPEFLTYFQNEAQLDKSGLPSDRFFAERPEGSVSTLKIQRTQQEDSAVYLCASSLARVLGITDTQYFGPGTRLTVL.

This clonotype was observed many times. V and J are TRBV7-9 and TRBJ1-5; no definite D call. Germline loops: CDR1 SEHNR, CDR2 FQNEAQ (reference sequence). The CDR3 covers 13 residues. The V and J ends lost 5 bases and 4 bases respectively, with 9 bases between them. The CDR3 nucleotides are TGTGCCAGCAGCATTGATTTAAATCAGCCCCAGCATTTT. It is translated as CASSIDLNQPQHF.

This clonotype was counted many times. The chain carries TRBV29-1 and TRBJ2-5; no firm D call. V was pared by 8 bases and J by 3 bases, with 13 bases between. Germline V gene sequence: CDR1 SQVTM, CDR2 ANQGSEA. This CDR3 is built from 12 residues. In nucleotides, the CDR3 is TGCAGCCCCGTCTCCGAAGAAGAGACCCAGTACTTC. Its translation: CSPVSEEETQYF.

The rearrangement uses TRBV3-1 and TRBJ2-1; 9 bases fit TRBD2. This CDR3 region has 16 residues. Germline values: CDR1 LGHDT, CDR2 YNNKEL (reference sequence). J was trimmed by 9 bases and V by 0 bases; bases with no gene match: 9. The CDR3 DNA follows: TGTGCCAGCAGCCAAGAGGTAGGCGGGAGGGCCTTTGAGCAGTTCTTC. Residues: CASSQEVGGRAFEQFF.

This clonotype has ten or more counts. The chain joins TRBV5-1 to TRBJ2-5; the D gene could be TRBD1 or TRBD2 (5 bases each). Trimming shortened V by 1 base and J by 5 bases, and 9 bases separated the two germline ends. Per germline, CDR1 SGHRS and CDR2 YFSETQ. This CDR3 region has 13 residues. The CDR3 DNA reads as TGCGCCAGCAGCTTGTTGAGGGGTGAGACCCAGTACTTC. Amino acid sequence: CASSLLRGETQYF. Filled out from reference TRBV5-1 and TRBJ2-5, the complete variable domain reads KAGVTQTPRYLIKTRGQQVTLSCSPISGHRSVSWYQQTPGQGLQFLFEYFSETQRNKGNFPGRFSGRQFSNSRSEMNVSTLELGDSALYLCASSLLRGETQYFGPGTRLLVL.

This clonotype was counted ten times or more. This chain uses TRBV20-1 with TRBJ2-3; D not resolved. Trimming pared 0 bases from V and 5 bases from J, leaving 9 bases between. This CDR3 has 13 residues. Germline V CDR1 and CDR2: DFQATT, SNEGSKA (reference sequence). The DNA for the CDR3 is TGCAGTGCTAGAGATACAGTCCAAGATACGCAGTATTTT. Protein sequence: CSARDTVQDTQYF.

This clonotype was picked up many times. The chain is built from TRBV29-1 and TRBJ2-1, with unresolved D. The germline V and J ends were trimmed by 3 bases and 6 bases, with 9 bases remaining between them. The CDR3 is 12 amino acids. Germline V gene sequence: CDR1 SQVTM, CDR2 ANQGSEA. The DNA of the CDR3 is TGCAGCGTTGAGTATAACCTCAATGAGCAGTTCTTC. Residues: CSVEYNLNEQFF.

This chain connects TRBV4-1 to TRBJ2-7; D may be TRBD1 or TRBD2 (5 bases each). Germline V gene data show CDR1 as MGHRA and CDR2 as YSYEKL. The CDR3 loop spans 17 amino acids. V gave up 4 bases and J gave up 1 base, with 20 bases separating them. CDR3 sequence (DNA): TGCGCCAGCAGCCCAGGCCCGGGGACCCAAACATCCTACGAGCAGTACTTC. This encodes CASSPGPGTQTSYEQYF.

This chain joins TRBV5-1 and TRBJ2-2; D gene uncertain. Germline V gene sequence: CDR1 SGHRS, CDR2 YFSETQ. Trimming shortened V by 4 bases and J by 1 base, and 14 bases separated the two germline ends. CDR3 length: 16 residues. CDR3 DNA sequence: TGCGCCAGCAGCCAAAGTCCGGGCAGGAACACCGGGGAGCTGTTTTTT. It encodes CASSQSPGRNTGELFF.

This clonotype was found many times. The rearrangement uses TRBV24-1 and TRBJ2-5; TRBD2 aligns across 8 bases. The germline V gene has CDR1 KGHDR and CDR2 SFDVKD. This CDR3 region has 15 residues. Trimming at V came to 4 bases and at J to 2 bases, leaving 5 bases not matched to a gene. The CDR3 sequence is CATSDLSGMQETQYF. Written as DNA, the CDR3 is TGTGCCACCAGTGACCTTAGCGGGATGCAAGAGACCCAGTACTTC.

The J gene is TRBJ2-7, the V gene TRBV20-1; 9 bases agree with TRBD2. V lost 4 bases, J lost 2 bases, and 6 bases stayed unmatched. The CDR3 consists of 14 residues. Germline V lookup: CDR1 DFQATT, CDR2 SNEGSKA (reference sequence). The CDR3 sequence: CSATVAGAAYEQYF. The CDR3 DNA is TGCAGTGCTACTGTAGCGGGAGCGGCCTACGAGCAGTACTTC.

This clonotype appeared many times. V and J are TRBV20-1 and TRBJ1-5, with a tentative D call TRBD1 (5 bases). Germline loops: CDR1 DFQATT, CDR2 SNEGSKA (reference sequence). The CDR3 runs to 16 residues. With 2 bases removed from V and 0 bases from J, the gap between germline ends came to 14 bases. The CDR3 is CSARPLRDYSNQPQHF. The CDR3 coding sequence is TGCAGTGCTAGACCACTCAGGGACTATAGCAATCAGCCCCAGCATTTT.

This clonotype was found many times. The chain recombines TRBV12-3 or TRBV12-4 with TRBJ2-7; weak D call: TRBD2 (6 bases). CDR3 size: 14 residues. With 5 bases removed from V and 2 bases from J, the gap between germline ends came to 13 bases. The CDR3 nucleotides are TGTGCCAGCAGTCCAGGACTATCAGCCTACGAGCAGTACTTC. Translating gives CASSPGLSAYEQYF.